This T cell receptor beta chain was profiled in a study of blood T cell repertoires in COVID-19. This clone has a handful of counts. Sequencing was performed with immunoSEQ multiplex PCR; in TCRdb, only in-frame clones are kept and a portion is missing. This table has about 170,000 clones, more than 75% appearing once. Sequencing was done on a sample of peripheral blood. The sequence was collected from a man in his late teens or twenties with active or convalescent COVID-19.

For the CDR3, the DNA is TGCGCCAGCAGCCACGACGAGGGAAACGAGCAGTTCTTC. This translates into CASSHDEGNEQFF. This chain connects TRBV4-3 to TRBJ2-1; TRBD2 might be the D (5 bases). Germline CDR1 is LGHNA and CDR2 is YSLEER. V was pared by 3 bases and J by 10 bases, with 13 bases between. CDR3 length: 13 amino acids.